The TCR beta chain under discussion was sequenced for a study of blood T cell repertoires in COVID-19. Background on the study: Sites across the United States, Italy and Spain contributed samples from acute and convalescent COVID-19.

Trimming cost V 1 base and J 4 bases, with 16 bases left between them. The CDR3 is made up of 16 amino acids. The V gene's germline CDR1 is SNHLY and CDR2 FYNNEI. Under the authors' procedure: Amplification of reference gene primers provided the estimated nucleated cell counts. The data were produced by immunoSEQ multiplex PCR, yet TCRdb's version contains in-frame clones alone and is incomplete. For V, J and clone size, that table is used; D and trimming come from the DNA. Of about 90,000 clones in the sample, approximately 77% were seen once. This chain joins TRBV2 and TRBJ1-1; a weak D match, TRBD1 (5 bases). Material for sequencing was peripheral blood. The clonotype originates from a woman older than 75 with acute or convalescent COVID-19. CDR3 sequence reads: CASSEDSAGRGTEAFF. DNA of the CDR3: TGTGCCAGCAGTGAAGACTCCGCAGGAAGGGGCACTGAAGCTTTCTTT.